This T cell receptor (beta chain) was captured in a study of blood T cell repertoires in COVID-19. Study-wide context: Samples representing acute and convalescent COVID-19 were sourced from the United States, Italy and Spain. PBMCs, B-cell-depleted T cells, or T cells provided the cDNA or gDNA that made up the material.

Researchers sorted participants into cohorts using their self-reported clinical history. The data were produced by immunoSEQ multiplex PCR, yet TCRdb's version contains in-frame clones alone and is incomplete. The sample lists a few hundred thousand clones; approximately 80% were seen once. The CDR3 extends over 17 amino acids. Germline CDR1 is MDHEN and CDR2 is SYDVKM. The V segment lost 6 bases and the J segment 8 bases; nucleotides outside the gene matches: 16. The receptor was derived from a woman aged 40 to 50 with acute COVID-19. Sequenced: PBMCs or T cells enriched from blood (not recorded which). V gene TRBV28 combines with J gene TRBJ2-1; 10 nucleotides match TRBD2. The CDR3 spells CASRLLSGLASLHEQFF. The CDR3, as DNA: TGTGCCAGCAGACTACTTTCGGGACTAGCGTCCCTACATGAGCAGTTCTTC. The whole variable domain, filled in from reference TRBV28 and TRBJ2-1, reads DVKVTQSSRYLVKRTGEKVFLECVQDMDHENMFWYRQDPGLGLRLIYFSYDVKMKEKGDIPEGYSVSREKKERFSLILESASTNQTSMYLCASRLLSGLASLHEQFFGPGTRLTVL.